The 11 T cell receptor beta chains reported below all come from one sample, sequenced in a study of cytomegalovirus exposure and HLA in healthy donors (dated by TCRdb to the late 2010s). The library was made by the immunoSEQ multiplex PCR assay. For the multiplex PCR, a mixture combining 60 forward primers for TCR Vbeta segments and 13 reverse primers for TCR Jbeta segments was used. Sourced from immuneACCESS, this table was stored by TCRdb with only in-frame sequences that have V and J called. A share of the clones is absent; for the studies checked, an unresolved V gene accounts for under half, and the remainder has no known explanation. In this sample the table shows under 200,000 clones, more than 65% of which occur a single time. Together, the top ten hold 1.8% of the sample. The sequenced sample consisted of PBMCs. The receptors originated from a woman younger than 45 in good health and CMV-seronegative.

This chain connects TRBV7-9 to TRBJ2-4; 11 bases fit TRBD2. This CDR3 is built from 18 residues. CDR1 is SEHNR and CDR2 is FQNEAQ in the germline V gene (reference sequence). The J segment lost 0 bases and the V segment lost 5 bases, leaving 9 bases of the junction unmatched. The CDR3 DNA reads TGTGCCAGCAGCATACTAGCGGGAGTGAACCTAGCCAAAAACATTCAGTACTTC. Encoded protein: CASSILAGVNLAKNIQYF.

The chain has TRBV5-4 and TRBJ2-1, with 7 bases lining up with TRBD1. Looked up from germline, CDR1 is SGHNT and CDR2 is YYREEE (reference sequence). The junction had 7 bases not matched to a gene; V was cut back by 0 bases and J by 7 bases. CDR3 length equals 15 residues. The chain's CDR3 is CASSLERGRGNEQFF. The CDR3 nucleotides are TGTGCCAGCAGCTTGGAAAGGGGCAGGGGGAATGAGCAGTTCTTC. The full variable domain, with the rest looked up from reference TRBV5-4 and TRBJ2-1, is ETGVTQSPTHLIKTRGQQVTLRCSSQSGHNTVSWYQQALGQGPQFIFQYYREEENGRGNFPPRFSGLQFPNYSSELNVNALELDDSALYLCASSLERGRGNEQFFGPGTRLTVL.

On this clone: One end of the junction is discordant with germline, which a read error may explain. The chain joins TRBV7-9 to TRBJ2-7, with D tentatively TRBD1 (6 bases). The CDR3 spans 14 residues. Germline lookup yields CDR1 SEHNR and CDR2 FQNEAQ (reference sequence). CDR3 nucleotides: TGTGCCAGCAGCTTAATTGGGGGCACATACGGGCAGTACTTC. Protein sequence: CASSLIGGTYGQYF.

The genes are TRBV18 and TRBJ1-2; 8 nucleotides match TRBD1. The junction had 15 bases not matched to a gene; V was cut back by 5 bases and J by 4 bases. Germline V CDR1 and CDR2: KGHSH, LQKENI. The CDR3 is 17 residues long. The CDR3 sequence: CASSSNRGGQDSYGYTF. The CDR3 coding sequence is TGTGCCAGCTCAAGCAACCGTGGGGGACAGGACAGCTATGGCTACACCTTC.

The rearrangement links TRBV14 to TRBJ1-4, with D unresolved. The V and J ends lost 1 base and 0 bases respectively, with 12 bases between them. The CDR3 consists of 17 residues. From germline, CDR1 is SGHDN and CDR2 FVKESK. The DNA of the CDR3 is TGTGCCAGCAGCCAAGGCGCGGGCCGGGCAACTAATGAAAAACTGTTTTTT. As protein: CASSQGAGRATNEKLFF.

The chain employs TRBV5-6 and TRBJ1-3; D is undetermined. Germline lookup yields CDR1 SGHDT and CDR2 YYEEEE. There are 13 residues in the CDR3. Trimming pared 3 bases from V and 6 bases from J, leaving 10 bases between. The CDR3 sequence: CASSWRLTNTIYF. In nucleotides, the CDR3 is TGTGCCAGCAGCTGGAGATTGACAAACACCATATATTTT.

This clone has only a few counts. The genes are TRBV6-4 and TRBJ2-1; 11 nucleotides line up with TRBD2. Unmatched junction bases numbered 9, after V lost 5 bases and J lost 0 bases. Germline CDR1 is MRHNA and CDR2 is SNTAGT. The length of the CDR3 is 18 residues. The DNA of the CDR3 is TGTGCCAGCAGTAAAACCGTAGCGGGGGGGCCCTCCTACAATGAGCAGTTCTTC. Its protein is CASSKTVAGGPSYNEQFF.

The chain joins TRBV7-8 to TRBJ1-2, with D tentatively TRBD1 (6 bases). Deletions cut 3 bases from V and 1 base from J, with 6 bases between. Germline CDR1 SGHVS, CDR2 FQNEAQ. This CDR3 is 13 amino acids long. The CDR3 DNA follows: TGTGCCAGCAGCTTGGACAGTAACTATGGCTACACCTTC. Its protein product is CASSLDSNYGYTF.

The V call is TRBV5-5, the J call TRBJ1-1; tentative D call: TRBD1 (6 bases). This CDR3 comprises 17 residues. Germline assignment: CDR1 SGHKS and CDR2 YYEKEE (reference sequence). The germline V and J ends were trimmed by 0 bases and 1 base, with 16 bases remaining between them. In DNA, the CDR3 is TGTGCCAGCAGCTTGGGTCGACAGGTCCTTGGGAACACTGAAGCTTTCTTT. This encodes CASSLGRQVLGNTEAFF.

This clone was counted only a few times. This sequence joins TRBV29-1 and TRBJ1-2; D not resolved. The CDR3 has 13 amino acids. Germline CDR1 reads SQVTM; CDR2 reads ANQGSEA. Trimming removed 2 bases from V and 8 bases from J, with 15 bases in between. CDR3 loop: CSVEQAPAGGYTF. The DNA for the CDR3 is TGCAGCGTTGAACAGGCCCCGGCGGGGGGCTACACCTTC.

V is TRBV7-8 and J is TRBJ2-7; D not certain. This CDR3 is built from 14 residues. Germline CDR1 is SGHVS and CDR2 is FQNEAQ. Trimming pared 5 bases from V and 4 bases from J, leaving 15 bases between. The CDR3, as DNA: TGTGCCAGCAGCCTCCTCCCCCGACTTTACGAGCAGTACTTC. Encoded protein: CASSLLPRLYEQYF.